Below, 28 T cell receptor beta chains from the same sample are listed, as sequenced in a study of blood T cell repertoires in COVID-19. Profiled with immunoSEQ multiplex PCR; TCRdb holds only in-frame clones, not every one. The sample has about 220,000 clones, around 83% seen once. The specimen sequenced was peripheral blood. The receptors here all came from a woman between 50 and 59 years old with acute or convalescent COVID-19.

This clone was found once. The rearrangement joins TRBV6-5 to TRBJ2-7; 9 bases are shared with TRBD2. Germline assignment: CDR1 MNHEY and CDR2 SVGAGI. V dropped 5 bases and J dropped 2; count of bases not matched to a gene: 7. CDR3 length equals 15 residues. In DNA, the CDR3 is TGTGCCAGCAGTCCAGGGACTAGCCAAACCTACGAGCAGTACTTC. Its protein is CASSPGTSQTYEQYF.

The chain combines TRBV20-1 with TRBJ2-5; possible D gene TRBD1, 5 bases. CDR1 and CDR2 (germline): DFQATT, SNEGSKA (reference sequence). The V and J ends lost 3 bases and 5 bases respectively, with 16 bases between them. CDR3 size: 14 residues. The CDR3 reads CSASKDTFRETQYF. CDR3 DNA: TGCAGTGCTAGTAAGGACACCTTTAGGGAGACCCAGTACTTC.

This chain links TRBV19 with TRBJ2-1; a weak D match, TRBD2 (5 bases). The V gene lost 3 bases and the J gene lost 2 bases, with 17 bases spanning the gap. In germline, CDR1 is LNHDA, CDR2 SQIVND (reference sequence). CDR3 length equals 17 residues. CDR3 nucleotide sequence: TGTGCCAGTAGTATGAGGGATAATTACCCCACCTACAATGAGCAGTTCTTC. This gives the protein CASSMRDNYPTYNEQFF.

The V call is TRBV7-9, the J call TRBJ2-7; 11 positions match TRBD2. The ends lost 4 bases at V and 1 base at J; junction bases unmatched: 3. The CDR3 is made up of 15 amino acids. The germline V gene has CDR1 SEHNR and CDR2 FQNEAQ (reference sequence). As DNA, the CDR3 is TGTGCCAGCAGCTCTCCTAGCGGGAGGTCCTACGAGCAGTACTTC. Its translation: CASSSPSGRSYEQYF.

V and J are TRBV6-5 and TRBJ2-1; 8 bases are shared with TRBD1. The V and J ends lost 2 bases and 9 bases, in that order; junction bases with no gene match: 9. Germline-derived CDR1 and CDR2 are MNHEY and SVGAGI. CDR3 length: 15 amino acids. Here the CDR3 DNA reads TGTGCCAGCAGTTACCGGCAGGGGGCCAAGAGTGAGCAGTTCTTC. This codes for CASSYRQGAKSEQFF.

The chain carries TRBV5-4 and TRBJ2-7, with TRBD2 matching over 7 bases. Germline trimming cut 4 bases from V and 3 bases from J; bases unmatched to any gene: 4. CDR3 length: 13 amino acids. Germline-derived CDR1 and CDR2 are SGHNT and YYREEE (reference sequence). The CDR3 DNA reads TGTGCCAGCAGCGATGGGACTAACTACGAGCAGTACTTC. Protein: CASSDGTNYEQYF.

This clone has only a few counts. The CDR3 loop reads CASSTLTGTNYGYTF. CDR3 DNA: TGTGCCAGCAGCACCTTGACGGGGACTAACTATGGCTACACCTTC. This rearrangement joins TRBV5-6 to TRBJ1-2; D unclear. V lost 4 bases to trimming and J lost 0 bases, with 13 bases between them. The CDR3 contains 15 residues. Germline CDR1 reads SGHDT; CDR2 reads YYEEEE.

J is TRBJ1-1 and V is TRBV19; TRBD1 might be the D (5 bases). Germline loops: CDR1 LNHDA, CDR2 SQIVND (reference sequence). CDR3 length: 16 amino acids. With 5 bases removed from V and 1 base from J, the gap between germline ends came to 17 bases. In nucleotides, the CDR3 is TGTGCCAGTAGTTTTCGGGGGATGTGGACGAACACTGAAGCTTTCTTT. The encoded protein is CASSFRGMWTNTEAFF.

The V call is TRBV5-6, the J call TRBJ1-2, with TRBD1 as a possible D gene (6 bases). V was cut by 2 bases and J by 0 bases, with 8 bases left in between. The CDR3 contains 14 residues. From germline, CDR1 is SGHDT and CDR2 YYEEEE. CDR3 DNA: TGTGCCAGCAGCTTTGGACAGACTAACTATGGCTACACCTTC. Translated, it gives CASSFGQTNYGYTF. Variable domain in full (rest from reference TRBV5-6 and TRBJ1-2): DAGVTQSPTHLIKTRGQQVTLRCSPKSGHDTVSWYQQALGQGPQFIFQYYEEEERQRGNFPDRFSGHQFPNYSSELNVNALLLGDSALYLCASSFGQTNYGYTFGSGTRLTVV.

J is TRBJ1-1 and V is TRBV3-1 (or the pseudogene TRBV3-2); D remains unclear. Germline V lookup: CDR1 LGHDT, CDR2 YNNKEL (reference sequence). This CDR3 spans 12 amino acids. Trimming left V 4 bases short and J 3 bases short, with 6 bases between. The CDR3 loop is CASSRRDTEAFF. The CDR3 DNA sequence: TGTGCCAGCAGCCGACGGGACACTGAAGCTTTCTTT.

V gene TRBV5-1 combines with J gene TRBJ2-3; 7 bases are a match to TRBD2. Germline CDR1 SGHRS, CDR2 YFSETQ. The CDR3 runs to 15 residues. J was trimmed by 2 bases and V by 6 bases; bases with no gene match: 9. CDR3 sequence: CASTPSGVNTDTQYF. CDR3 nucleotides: TGCGCCAGCACCCCTAGCGGAGTAAACACAGATACGCAGTATTTT.

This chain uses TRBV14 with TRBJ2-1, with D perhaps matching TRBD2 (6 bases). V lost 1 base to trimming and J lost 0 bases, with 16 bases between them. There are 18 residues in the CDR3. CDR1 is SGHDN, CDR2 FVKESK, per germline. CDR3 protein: CASSQGGISGSSYNEQFF. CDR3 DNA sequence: TGTGCCAGCAGCCAAGGAGGTATTAGCGGTAGCTCCTACAATGAGCAGTTCTTC.

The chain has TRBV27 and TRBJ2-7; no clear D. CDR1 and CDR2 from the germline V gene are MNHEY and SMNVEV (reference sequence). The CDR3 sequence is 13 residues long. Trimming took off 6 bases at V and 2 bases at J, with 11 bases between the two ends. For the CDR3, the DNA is TGTGCCAGCAGGGCTCAGAAAACCTACGAGCAGTACTTC. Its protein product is CASRAQKTYEQYF.

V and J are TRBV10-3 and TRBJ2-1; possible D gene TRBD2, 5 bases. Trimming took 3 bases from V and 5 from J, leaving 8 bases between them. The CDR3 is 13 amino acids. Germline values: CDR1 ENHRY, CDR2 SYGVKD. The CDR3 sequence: CAISDRGNNEQFF. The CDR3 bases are TGTGCCATCAGTGACCGGGGAAACAATGAGCAGTTCTTC.

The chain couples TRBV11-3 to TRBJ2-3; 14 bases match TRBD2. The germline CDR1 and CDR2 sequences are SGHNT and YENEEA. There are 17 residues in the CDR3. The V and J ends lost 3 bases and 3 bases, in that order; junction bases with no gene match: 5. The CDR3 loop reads CASSFRTSGRHTDTQYF. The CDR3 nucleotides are TGTGCCAGCAGCTTCCGGACTAGCGGGAGGCATACAGATACGCAGTATTTT.

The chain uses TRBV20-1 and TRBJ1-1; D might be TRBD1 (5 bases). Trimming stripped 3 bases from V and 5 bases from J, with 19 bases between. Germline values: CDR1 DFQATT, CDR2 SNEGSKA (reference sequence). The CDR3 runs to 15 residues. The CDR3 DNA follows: TGCAGTGCTAGTCCGAACCAGTGGGGGGGAACTGAAGCTTTCTTT. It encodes CSASPNQWGGTEAFF.

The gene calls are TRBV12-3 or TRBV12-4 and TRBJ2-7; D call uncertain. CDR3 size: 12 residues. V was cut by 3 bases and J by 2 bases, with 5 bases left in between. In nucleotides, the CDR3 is TGTGCCAGCAGTTTTTATCCCTACGAGCAGTACTTC. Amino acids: CASSFYPYEQYF.

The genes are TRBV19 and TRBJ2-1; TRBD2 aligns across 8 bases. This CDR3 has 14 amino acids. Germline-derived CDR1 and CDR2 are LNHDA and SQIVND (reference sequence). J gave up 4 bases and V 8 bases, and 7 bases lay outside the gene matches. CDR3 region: CASGTGGPYNEQFF. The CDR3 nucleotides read TGTGCCAGTGGGACGGGAGGGCCATACAATGAGCAGTTCTTC.

CDR3 DNA: TGTGCCACTACACTACGCCCTCCGGGGGACGGGAACACTGAAGCTTTCTTT. Its translation: CATTLRPPGDGNTEAFF. The V and J genes are TRBV2 and TRBJ1-1; tentatively, D is TRBD1 (5 bases). Trimming removed 10 bases from V and 1 base from J, with 25 bases in between. Germline V lookup: CDR1 SNHLY, CDR2 FYNNEI. This CDR3 comprises 17 residues. Complete variable domain (other parts from reference TRBV2 and TRBJ1-1): EPEVTQTPSHQVTQMGQEVILRCVPISNHLYFYWYRQILGQKVEFLVSFYNNEISEKSEIFDDQFSVERPDGSNFTLKIRSTKLEDSAMYFCATTLRPPGDGNTEAFFGQGTRLTVV.

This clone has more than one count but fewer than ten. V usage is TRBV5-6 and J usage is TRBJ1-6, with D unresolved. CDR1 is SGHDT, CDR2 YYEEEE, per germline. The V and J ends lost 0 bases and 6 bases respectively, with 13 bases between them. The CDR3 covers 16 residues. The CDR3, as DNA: TGTGCCAGCAGCTTGGTAGTTGGTTATCTTAATTCACCCCTCCACTTT. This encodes CASSLVVGYLNSPLHF. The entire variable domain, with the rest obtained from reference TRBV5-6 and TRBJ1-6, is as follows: DAGVTQSPTHLIKTRGQQVTLRCSPKSGHDTVSWYQQALGQGPQFIFQYYEEEERQRGNFPDRFSGHQFPNYSSELNVNALLLGDSALYLCASSLVVGYLNSPLHFGNGTRLTVT.

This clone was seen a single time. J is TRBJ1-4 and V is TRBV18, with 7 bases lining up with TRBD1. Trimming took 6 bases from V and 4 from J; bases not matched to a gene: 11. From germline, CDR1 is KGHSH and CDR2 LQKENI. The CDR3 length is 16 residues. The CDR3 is CASSPDAGQNNEKLFF. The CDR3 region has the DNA TGTGCCAGCTCGCCAGACGCGGGACAGAATAATGAAAAACTGTTTTTT.

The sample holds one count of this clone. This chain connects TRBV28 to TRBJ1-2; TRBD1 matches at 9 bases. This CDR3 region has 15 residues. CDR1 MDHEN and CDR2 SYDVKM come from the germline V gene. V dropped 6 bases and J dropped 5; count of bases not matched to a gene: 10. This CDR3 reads CASRHRDREGYGYTF. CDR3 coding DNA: TGTGCCAGCAGACACCGGGACAGGGAAGGGTATGGCTACACCTTC.

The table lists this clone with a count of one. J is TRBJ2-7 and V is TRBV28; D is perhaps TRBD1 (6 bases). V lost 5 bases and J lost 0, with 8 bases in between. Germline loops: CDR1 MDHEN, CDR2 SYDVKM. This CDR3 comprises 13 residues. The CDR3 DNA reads TGTGCCAGCAGTGTAGGGGGCTCCTACGAGCAGTACTTC. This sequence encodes CASSVGGSYEQYF.

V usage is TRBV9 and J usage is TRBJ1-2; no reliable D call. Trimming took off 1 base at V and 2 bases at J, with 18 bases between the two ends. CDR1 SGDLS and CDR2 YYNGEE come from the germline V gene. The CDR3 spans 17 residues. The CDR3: CASSVTTHSTENYGYTF. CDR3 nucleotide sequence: TGTGCCAGCAGCGTAACCACTCACAGCACCGAAAACTATGGCTACACCTTC.

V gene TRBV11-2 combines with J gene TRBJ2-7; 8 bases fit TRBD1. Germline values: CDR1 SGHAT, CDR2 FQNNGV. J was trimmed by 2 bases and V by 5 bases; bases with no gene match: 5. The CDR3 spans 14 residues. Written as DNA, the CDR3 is TGTGCCAGCAGCCCCGGACAGGGCCCCTACGAGCAGTACTTC. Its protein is CASSPGQGPYEQYF. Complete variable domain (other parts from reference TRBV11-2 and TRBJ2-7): EAGVAQSPRYKIIEKRQSVAFWCNPISGHATLYWYQQILGQGPKLLIQFQNNGVVDDSQLPKDRFSAERLKGVDSTLKIQPAKLEDSAVYLCASSPGQGPYEQYFGPGTRLTVT.

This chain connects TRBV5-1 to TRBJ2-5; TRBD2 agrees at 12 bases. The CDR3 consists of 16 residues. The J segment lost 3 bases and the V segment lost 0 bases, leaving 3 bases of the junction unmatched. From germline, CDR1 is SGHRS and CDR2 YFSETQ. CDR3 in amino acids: CASSLELAGGKETQYF. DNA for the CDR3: TGCGCCAGCAGCTTGGAACTAGCGGGGGGAAAAGAGACCCAGTACTTC.

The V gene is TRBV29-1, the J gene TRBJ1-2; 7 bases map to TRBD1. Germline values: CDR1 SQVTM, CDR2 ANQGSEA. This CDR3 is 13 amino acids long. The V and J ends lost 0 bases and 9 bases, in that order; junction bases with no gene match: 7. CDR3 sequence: CSVEDRGQLSYTF. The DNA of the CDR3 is TGCAGCGTTGAAGATCGGGGACAGCTTAGCTACACCTTC.

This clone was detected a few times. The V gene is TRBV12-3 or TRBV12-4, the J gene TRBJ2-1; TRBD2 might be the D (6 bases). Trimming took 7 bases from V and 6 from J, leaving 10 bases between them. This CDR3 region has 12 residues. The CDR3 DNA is TGTGCCAGCACCCTAGCGAGCAATGAGCAGTTCTTC. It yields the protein CASTLASNEQFF.